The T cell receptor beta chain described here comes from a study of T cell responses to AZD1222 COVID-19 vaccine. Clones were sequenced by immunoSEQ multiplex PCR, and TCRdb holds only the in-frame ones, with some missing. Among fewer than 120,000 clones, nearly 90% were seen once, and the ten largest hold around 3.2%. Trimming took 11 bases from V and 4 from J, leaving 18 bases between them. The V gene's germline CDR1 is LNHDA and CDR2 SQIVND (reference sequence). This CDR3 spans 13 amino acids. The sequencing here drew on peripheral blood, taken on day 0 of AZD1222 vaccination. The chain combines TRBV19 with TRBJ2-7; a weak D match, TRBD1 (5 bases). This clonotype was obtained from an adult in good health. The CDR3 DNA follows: TGTGCCTCCGGAAGGGGCAGCCGATACGAGCAGTACTTC. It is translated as CASGRGSRYEQYF.